These 23 T cell receptor beta chains were all obtained from the same sample, sequenced in a study of cytomegalovirus exposure and HLA in healthy donors. The PCR made use of 60 Vbeta and 13 Jbeta primers. Repertoires were generated with immunoSEQ multiplex PCR, while TCRdb's copy carries only in-frame clones and drops some. Recorded for this sample: 200,000 or so clones. The sequenced sample was PBMCs. Receptor source: a girl aged 2 to 10 in good health and CMV-seropositive.

The chain is built from TRBV7-9 and TRBJ1-2; 11 bases map to TRBD1. V lost 1 base, J lost 4 bases, and 2 bases stayed unmatched. Germline V CDR1 and CDR2: SEHNR, FQNEAQ (reference sequence). The CDR3 contains 15 residues. CDR3 residues: CASSLGTGGLYGYTF. CDR3 bases: TGTGCCAGCAGCTTAGGGACAGGGGGCCTCTATGGCTACACCTTC.

The chain is built from TRBV5-1 and TRBJ1-4; TRBD1 aligns across 7 bases. Germline lookup yields CDR1 SGHRS and CDR2 YFSETQ. The CDR3 has 16 residues. The V and J ends lost 0 bases and 8 bases, in that order; junction bases with no gene match: 10. CDR3 residues: CASSLGLDRSGEKLFF. DNA for the CDR3: TGCGCCAGCAGCTTGGGGCTGGACAGGAGCGGAGAAAAACTGTTTTTT.

V gene TRBV5-1 combines with J gene TRBJ2-1; a weak D match, TRBD1 (6 bases). Germline CDR1 is SGHRS and CDR2 is YFSETQ. The length of the CDR3 is 16 residues. V was trimmed by 6 bases and J by 5 bases, leaving 21 bases between them. The CDR3 loop reads CASTPSSAGDDNEQFF. As DNA, the CDR3 is TGCGCCAGCACCCCTTCCTCAGCAGGGGATGACAATGAGCAGTTCTTC.

This sequence joins TRBV7-9 and TRBJ2-1; the match to TRBD1 covers 7 bases. Germline CDR1 reads SEHNR; CDR2 reads FQNEAQ (reference sequence). This CDR3 comprises 18 residues. V gave up 1 base and J gave up 0 bases; unmatched junction bases: 9. CDR3 nucleotide sequence: TGTGCCAGCAGCTTAGAGGTAGGCCCAGGGGGCTCCTACAATGAGCAGTTCTTC. Translated, it gives CASSLEVGPGGSYNEQFF.

The genes are TRBV19 and TRBJ2-1, with TRBD2 matching 13 bases. Germline CDR1 and CDR2: LNHDA and SQIVND (reference sequence). This CDR3 has 17 amino acids. The ends lost 11 bases at V and 0 bases at J; junction bases unmatched: 10. The CDR3 bases are TGTGCCTCATCGGGACTAGCGGGGCTTAGCTCCTACAATGAGCAGTTCTTC. Its protein is CASSGLAGLSSYNEQFF. Filled out from reference TRBV19 and TRBJ2-1, the complete variable domain reads DGGITQSPKYLFRKEGQNVTLSCEQNLNHDAMYWYRQDPGQGLRLIYYSQIVNDFQKGDIAEGYSVSREKKESFPLTVTSAQKNPTAFYLCASSGLAGLSSYNEQFFGPGTRLTVL.

The V call is TRBV15, the J call TRBJ1-4; D is possibly TRBD1 (5 bases). Between the trimmed V and J ends, which lost 11 bases and 6 bases, there was a span of 19 bases. This CDR3 comprises 14 residues. CDR1 is LNHNV and CDR2 is YYDKDF in the germline V gene (reference sequence). CDR3 region: CASRGGQGDEKLFF. Written as DNA, the CDR3 is TGTGCCTCGAGGGGAGGGCAGGGTGATGAAAAACTGTTTTTT. Together with reference TRBV15 and TRBJ1-4, the CDR3 gives the full variable domain: DAMVIQNPRYQVTQFGKPVTLSCSQTLNHNVMYWYQQKSSQAPKLLFHYYDKDFNNEADTPDNFQSRRPNTSFCFLDIRSPGLGDTAMYLCASRGGQGDEKLFFGSGTQLSVL.

The CDR3 DNA sequence: TGTGCCAGCAGTTCCCCGGGACAACTTGAAGCTTTCTTT. Its translation: CASSSPGQLEAFF. The chain couples TRBV6-6 to TRBJ1-1, with D perhaps matching TRBD1 (6 bases). Trimming took off 4 bases at V and 7 bases at J, with 13 bases between the two ends. Germline values: CDR1 MNHNY, CDR2 SVGAGI (reference sequence). The CDR3 loop spans 13 amino acids.

The CDR3 nucleotides read TGTGCCAGCAGCTTAGAACTGTGGTCCTACAATGAGCAGTTCTTC. It is translated as CASSLELWSYNEQFF. J is TRBJ2-1 and V is TRBV11-1; D is unclear. In germline, CDR1 is SGHAT, CDR2 FQDESV (reference sequence). CDR3 length equals 15 residues. V dropped 1 base and J dropped 1 base, with 8 bases sitting between them.

CDR3 sequence reads: CASTLAGVSYEQYF. In DNA form, the CDR3 reads TGTGCCAGCACCCTAGCGGGAGTCTCCTACGAGCAGTACTTC. This rearrangement joins TRBV7-2 to TRBJ2-7; 10 bases are shared with TRBD2. CDR3 size: 14 residues. The V gene end was trimmed by 7 bases and the J gene end by 0 bases; junction bases not matched to a gene: 3. Germline CDR1 and CDR2: SGHTA and FQGNSA.

This chain uses TRBV5-1 with TRBJ2-5, with D hard to call. V lost 2 bases to trimming and J lost 2 bases, with 4 bases between them. The length of the CDR3 is 12 residues. From germline, CDR1 is SGHRS and CDR2 YFSETQ. This CDR3 reads CASSFRQETQYF. The CDR3 nucleotides read TGCGCCAGCAGCTTCAGGCAAGAGACCCAGTACTTC.

V and J are TRBV18 and TRBJ1-4; 10 bases align to TRBD1. V gave up 6 bases and J gave up 5 bases; unmatched junction bases: 9. Germline V gene sequence: CDR1 KGHSH, CDR2 LQKENI. CDR3 length: 16 amino acids. Here the CDR3 reads CASSPLLGQGNEKLFF. CDR3 nucleotides: TGTGCCAGCTCCCCCCTGCTGGGACAGGGGAATGAAAAACTGTTTTTT.

The chain joins TRBV19 to TRBJ1-4; D is uncertain. Germline CDR1 is LNHDA and CDR2 is SQIVND (reference sequence). Trimming stripped 1 base from V and 0 bases from J, with 6 bases between. CDR3 size: 15 residues. CDR3 sequence: CASSIAFATNEKLFF. The CDR3 bases are TGTGCCAGTAGTATAGCGTTTGCAACTAATGAAAAACTGTTTTTT.

The chain combines TRBV10-3 with TRBJ2-1; 8 nucleotides match TRBD2. This CDR3 has 17 amino acids. Trimming cost V 1 base and J 1 base; bases outside gene matches: 6. The germline V gene encodes CDR1 ENHRY and CDR2 SYGVKD. In DNA, the CDR3 is TGTGCCATCAGTGAGTTGCAAGCGGGGGATTCCTACAATGAGCAGTTCTTC. Its translation is CAISELQAGDSYNEQFF.

This chain joins TRBV18 and TRBJ2-7, with D hard to call. The V end was cut by 0 bases, the J end by 3 bases, with 12 bases between. The CDR3 has 15 residues. Per the germline V gene, CDR1 is KGHSH and CDR2 is LQKENI. CDR3 DNA sequence: TGTGCCAGCTCACCACCGGCGGCCTGGAGCTACGAGCAGTACTTC. Translating gives CASSPPAAWSYEQYF.

V is TRBV10-3 and J is TRBJ2-7; maybe TRBD1 (6 bases). Germline V CDR1 and CDR2: ENHRY, SYGVKD. The length of the CDR3 is 15 residues. Trimming removed 6 bases from V and 5 bases from J, with 20 bases in between. The CDR3 loop is CAISDLQGRLNEQYF. The CDR3 DNA is TGTGCCATCAGCGACCTACAGGGAAGGCTAAACGAGCAGTACTTC.

The V gene is TRBV5-1, the J gene TRBJ1-1; 7 bases are shared with TRBD1. The junction had 4 bases not matched to a gene; V was cut back by 1 base and J by 7 bases. The CDR3 is 13 amino acids. Germline values: CDR1 SGHRS, CDR2 YFSETQ. In nucleotides, the CDR3 is TGCGCCAGCAGCTTGACAGGGGAGGTTGAAGCTTTCTTT. Amino acid sequence: CASSLTGEVEAFF.

The chain uses TRBV10-3 and TRBJ2-7, with 7 bases fitting TRBD1. Germline V gene sequence: CDR1 ENHRY, CDR2 SYGVKD. With V trimmed by 9 bases and J by 3 bases, 5 bases remained unmatched. CDR3 size: 12 residues. CDR3 sequence: CAMQTGDYEQYF. CDR3 sequence (DNA): TGTGCCATGCAAACAGGGGACTACGAGCAGTACTTC.

The chain links TRBV10-2 to TRBJ2-7; perhaps TRBD1 as D (6 bases). Germline CDR1 is WSHSY and CDR2 is SAAADI. The CDR3 covers 14 residues. Trimming took 4 bases from V and 2 from J, leaving 12 bases between them. The CDR3: CASSGLAGAYEQYF. The CDR3 nucleotides read TGCGCCAGCAGTGGCCTGGCAGGGGCCTACGAGCAGTACTTC.

The genes are TRBV27 and TRBJ2-7; 7 positions match TRBD1. Germline trimming cut 5 bases from V and 4 bases from J; bases unmatched to any gene: 2. The CDR3 sequence is 12 residues long. Germline V gene data show CDR1 as MNHEY and CDR2 as SMNVEV (reference sequence). The CDR3 DNA reads as TGTGCCAGCAGTATGACAGGGTACGAGCAGTACTTC. It specifies CASSMTGYEQYF.

The J gene is TRBJ1-2, the V gene TRBV27, with D maybe TRBD1 (5 bases). Looked up from germline, CDR1 is MNHEY and CDR2 is SMNVEV (reference sequence). V lost 7 bases and J 1 base, leaving 13 bases between the germline ends. The CDR3 sequence is 14 residues long. The DNA of the CDR3 is TGTGCCAGCACTCCTCTTGACAGTAACTATGGCTACACCTTC. As protein: CASTPLDSNYGYTF.

The chain recombines TRBV6-4 with TRBJ1-2; D unclear. CDR1 is MRHNA, CDR2 SNTAGT, per germline. The CDR3 is 16 residues long. Trimming left V 3 bases short and J 6 bases short, with 20 bases between. The CDR3 DNA sequence: TGTGCCAGCAGTGAGTGGGGAGGACTCAAAGTGGATGGCTACACCTTC. Translation gives CASSEWGGLKVDGYTF.

The chain combines TRBV7-9 with TRBJ1-5, with TRBD1 matching over 9 bases. V shed 6 bases and J 1 base; nucleotides not matched to a gene: 7. The CDR3 extends over 16 amino acids. CDR1 and CDR2 from the germline V gene are SEHNR and FQNEAQ (reference sequence). CDR3: CASSFGDRGSNQPQHF. Here the CDR3 DNA reads TGTGCCAGCAGTTTCGGTGACAGGGGGAGCAATCAGCCCCAGCATTTT. Complete variable domain (other parts from reference TRBV7-9 and TRBJ1-5): DTGVSQNPRHKITKRGQNVTFRCDPISEHNRLYWYRQTLGQGPEFLTYFQNEAQLEKSRLLSDRFSAERPKGSFSTLEIQRTEQGDSAMYLCASSFGDRGSNQPQHFGDGTRLSIL.

The V gene is TRBV27, the J gene TRBJ2-1; D possibly corresponds to TRBD2 (6 bases). Germline V gene sequence: CDR1 MNHEY, CDR2 SMNVEV (reference sequence). Deletions cut 10 bases from V and 8 bases from J, with 21 bases between. The CDR3 totals 14 residues. CDR3 sequence reads: CATSVGVGGYEQFF. The CDR3 nucleotides are TGTGCCACTAGTGTCGGGGTGGGGGGATATGAGCAGTTCTTC.